This T cell receptor (beta chain) was sequenced during a study of blood T cell repertoires in COVID-19. Study overall: Both acute and convalescent COVID-19 samples were obtained from the United States, Italy and Spain. PBMCs, B-cell-depleted T cells, or T cells provided the cDNA or gDNA that made up the material.

As processed by the authors: Reference gene primer amplification gave nucleated cell count estimates. Assay: immunoSEQ multiplex PCR; the TCRdb copy retains only in-frame clones and omits some. V, J and clone size are taken as reported in that table, and D and trimming were inferred from the DNA itself. This table holds around 200,000 clones, about nine tenths found once. This CDR3 is built from 16 residues. J was trimmed by 3 bases and V by 1 base; bases with no gene match: 2. Germline values: CDR1 KGHSH, CDR2 LQKENI. The origin of this receptor is a man in his fifties with acute or convalescent COVID-19. The gene calls are TRBV18 and TRBJ2-7; TRBD2 matches 14 bases. Source material: peripheral blood. CDR3 sequence reads: CASSPRGTSGGYEQYF. DNA of the CDR3: TGTGCCAGCTCACCACGGGGGACTAGCGGGGGCTACGAGCAGTACTTC.